This T cell receptor beta chain was identified during a study of early T cells in non-severe SARS-CoV-2 infection. Study as a whole: The chains were unpaired, and the sequenced material was bulk RNA from unsorted whole blood.

This clonotype has a count of ten or more. The germline CDR1 and CDR2 sequences are SEHNR and FQNEAQ (reference sequence). The CDR3 covers 15 residues. Germline trimming cut 1 base from V and 2 bases from J; bases unmatched to any gene: 4. TCRdb ran MiXCR on the 5' RACE reads and lists one entry per CDR3 protein. Seen here are over 30,000 distinct CDR3 sequences, 6% to 7% observed once, and the top ten hold more than 6.5%. The sequenced material came from whole blood. The clonotype comes from an adult who was a healthcare worker with PCR-confirmed SARS-CoV-2 infection or an uninfected control (not recorded which). The J gene is TRBJ2-7, the V gene TRBV7-9, with TRBD1 identical over 8 bases. In DNA, the CDR3 is TGTGCCAGCAGCTTAGGGACAGGGATCCCCTACGAGCAGTACTTC. Its protein is CASSLGTGIPYEQYF.